Below, 18 T cell receptor beta chains from the same sample are listed, as sequenced in a study of T cell repertoires in cytomegalovirus infection. Each CDR3 protein is one row after TCRdb ran MiXCR on the reads. There are hundreds of thousands of distinct CDR3 sequences in the sample; around 30% occur only once, and 18% lies in the top ten. Which antigens these TCRs recognize remains unknown. The specimen comprised cultured PBMCs, sampled from culture after CMV antigen stimulation. The receptors derive from a human donor in good health (CMV status not recorded). Some clones in this sample may be carry-over from other donors' samples.

This clonotype was picked up a small number of times. V and J are TRBV9 and TRBJ2-5; tentatively, D is TRBD1 or TRBD2 (5 bases each). Trimming took 3 bases from V and 1 from J, leaving 10 bases between them. The CDR3 totals 14 residues. Germline V gene data show CDR1 as SGDLS and CDR2 as YYNGEE. The CDR3 sequence: CASSAGTTQETQYF. The CDR3 coding sequence is TGTGCCAGCAGCGCGGGGACCACCCAAGAGACCCAGTACTTC.

This clonotype appeared a few times. The junction shows a germline mismatch at one end, possibly a read error. V usage is TRBV12-3 or TRBV12-4 and J usage is TRBJ2-7; TRBD2 matches 10 bases. The CDR3 has 14 amino acids. DNA of the CDR3: TGTGCCAGCAGGTTAGCGGGAGGACCCTACGAGCAGTACTTC. Its translation is CASRLAGGPYEQYF.

This clonotype was seen a few times. The genes are TRBV5-5 and TRBJ1-2, with D possibly TRBD1 on 5 matching bases. This CDR3 comprises 15 residues. The V end lost 4 bases, the J end lost 4 bases, and 17 bases lay between the germline ends. Germline CDR1 SGHKS, CDR2 YYEKEE (reference sequence). CDR3 protein: CASSLGGGSFYGYTF. CDR3 in DNA: TGTGCCAGCAGCCTTGGGGGGGGTTCTTTCTATGGCTACACCTTC.

This clonotype has ten or more counts. The V gene is TRBV7-2, the J gene TRBJ2-2; 10 bases line up with TRBD2. Looked up from germline, CDR1 is SGHTA and CDR2 is FQGNSA. The CDR3 consists of 16 residues. J gave up 4 bases and V 2 bases, and 4 bases lay outside the gene matches. This CDR3 is CASSLTGLASTGELFF. The CDR3 DNA sequence: TGTGCCAGCAGCTTAACGGGACTAGCGAGCACCGGGGAGCTGTTTTTT.

This clonotype has ten or more counts. Written as DNA, the CDR3 is TGTGCCAGCAGCTTCCTCTTTGCGGGCGAGCAGTACTTC. This translates into CASSFLFAGEQYF. The chain links TRBV7-2 to TRBJ2-7, with D tentatively TRBD2 (5 bases). Germline V gene sequence: CDR1 SGHTA, CDR2 FQGNSA. Trimming pared 3 bases from V and 6 bases from J, leaving 12 bases between. This CDR3 is built from 13 residues.

In this sample, this clonotype turned up a few times. This rearrangement joins TRBV28 to TRBJ1-1; D gene unclear. CDR3 length equals 17 residues. Germline CDR1 MDHEN, CDR2 SYDVKM. V was clipped by 8 bases and J by 0 bases, with 22 bases between them. This chain's CDR3 is CASLSVGLGNMNTEAFF. Here the CDR3 DNA reads TGTGCCAGCCTTAGTGTAGGACTCGGAAACATGAACACTGAAGCTTTCTTT.

The chain couples TRBV14 to TRBJ2-7; D gene uncertain. V gave up 0 bases and J gave up 2 bases, with 8 bases separating them. Germline V gene sequence: CDR1 SGHDN, CDR2 FVKESK. CDR3 size: 14 residues. The CDR3 region is CASSQEFRPYEQYF. The DNA for the CDR3 is TGTGCCAGCAGCCAAGAATTTAGGCCCTACGAGCAGTACTTC. Full variable domain (missing parts from reference TRBV14 and TRBJ2-7): EAGVTQFPSHSVIEKGQTVTLRCDPISGHDNLYWYRRVMGKEIKFLLHFVKESKQDESGMPNNRFLAERTGGTYSTLKVQPAELEDSGVYFCASSQEFRPYEQYFGPGTRLTVT.

This chain uses TRBV4-3 with TRBJ2-2, with D hard to call. The CDR3 extends over 15 amino acids. Germline V gene lookup returns CDR1 LGHNA and CDR2 YSLEER. Trimming stripped 4 bases from V and 8 bases from J, with 17 bases between. In DNA form, the CDR3 reads TGCGCCAGCAGCCGGACGTCCCGGCCGGGTGGGGAGCTGTTTTTT. It codes for CASSRTSRPGGELFF.

In this sample, this clonotype turned up many times. The genes are TRBV7-2 and TRBJ2-1; D perhaps matches TRBD1 (5 bases). This CDR3 is 13 amino acids long. The germline V gene has CDR1 SGHTA and CDR2 FQGNSA. Trimming stripped 4 bases from V and 4 bases from J, with 8 bases between. The CDR3 protein is CASSSSGYNEQFF. For the CDR3, the DNA is TGTGCCAGCAGCTCCTCAGGGTACAATGAGCAGTTCTTC.

The DNA of the CDR3 is TGTGCCAGCAGCCCAACTAGCGACGGCACGCAGTATTTT. It specifies CASSPTSDGTQYF. This chain connects TRBV7-6 to TRBJ2-3; 7 bases match TRBD2. CDR1 and CDR2 from the germline V gene are SGHVS and FNYEAQ. The CDR3 consists of 13 residues. The V gene end was trimmed by 5 bases and the J gene end by 9 bases; junction bases not matched to a gene: 8.

This clonotype was picked up a small number of times. The V and J genes are TRBV6-5 and TRBJ1-1, with TRBD1 matching 8 bases. CDR1 MNHEY and CDR2 SVGAGI come from the germline V gene. The V and J ends lost 6 bases and 5 bases, in that order; junction bases with no gene match: 14. The CDR3 loop spans 16 amino acids. CDR3 loop: CASSLTSTGEGTEAFF. The CDR3 DNA reads as TGTGCCAGCAGCCTAACCTCGACAGGGGAGGGTACTGAAGCTTTCTTT.

V gene TRBV7-6 combines with J gene TRBJ2-3, with 9 bases matching TRBD2. The CDR3 loop spans 16 amino acids. Germline lookup yields CDR1 SGHVS and CDR2 FNYEAQ. Trimming at V came to 0 bases and at J to 4 bases, leaving 5 bases not matched to a gene. The CDR3 sequence is CASSLARVAGADTQYF. The CDR3 region has the DNA TGTGCCAGCAGCTTAGCCCGAGTAGCGGGAGCAGATACGCAGTATTTT. Full variable domain (rest looked up from reference TRBV7-6 and TRBJ2-3): GAGVSQSPRYKVTKRGQDVALRCDPISGHVSLYWYRQALGQGPEFLTYFNYEAQQDKSGLPNDRFSAERPEGSISTLTIQRTEQRDSAMYRCASSLARVAGADTQYFGPGTRLTVL.

The V and J genes are TRBV2 and TRBJ2-1; D is undetermined. V shed 3 bases and J shed 12 bases, with 12 bases lying between them. The CDR3 length is 12 residues. Germline-derived CDR1 and CDR2 are SNHLY and FYNNEI. The CDR3 DNA reads as TGTGCCAGCAGTGATTTAATGTTGGGGCAGTTCTTC. This translates into CASSDLMLGQFF.

The chain recombines TRBV15 with TRBJ1-1; D is uncertain. The CDR3 runs to 15 residues. Per the germline V gene, CDR1 is LNHNV and CDR2 is YYDKDF (reference sequence). With 1 base removed from V and 2 bases from J, the gap between germline ends came to 11 bases. Written as DNA, the CDR3 is TGTGCCACCAGCAGAGCTGGGTGGGAAAACACTGAAGCTTTCTTT. It encodes CATSRAGWENTEAFF.

This chain joins TRBV2 and TRBJ2-3; 8 bases line up with TRBD2. Germline V CDR1 and CDR2: SNHLY, FYNNEI. The V gene end was trimmed by 2 bases and the J gene end by 2 bases; junction bases not matched to a gene: 12. The CDR3 spans 18 residues. The CDR3 coding sequence is TGTGCCAGCAGTGAATATCTTAGAGCGGGAGCAAACACAGATACGCAGTATTTT. This gives the protein CASSEYLRAGANTDTQYF.

This clonotype was observed at least ten times. The chain has TRBV7-2 and TRBJ2-2; 9 bases line up with TRBD1. Germline CDR1 reads SGHTA; CDR2 reads FQGNSA. Trimming at V came to 5 bases and at J to 6 bases, leaving 13 bases not matched to a gene. CDR3 size: 17 residues. The chain's CDR3 is CASSQRDRVIYAGELFF. CDR3 DNA: TGTGCCAGCAGCCAACGGGACAGGGTGATTTACGCCGGGGAGCTGTTTTTT.

V is TRBV10-3 and J is TRBJ2-3, with a weak D call TRBD2 (5 bases). Trimming removed 0 bases from V and 1 base from J, with 5 bases in between. The CDR3 is 14 amino acids. From germline, CDR1 is ENHRY and CDR2 SYGVKD. The CDR3 nucleotides read TGTGCCATCAGTGAGTCGCGGGGCACAGATACGCAGTATTTT. It codes for CAISESRGTDTQYF.

This clonotype has at least ten counts. CDR3 sequence reads: CASSPSPGTSGGIYNEQFF. DNA of the CDR3: TGTGCCAGCAGCCCATCCCCCGGGACTAGCGGGGGGATTTACAATGAGCAGTTCTTC. The J gene is TRBJ2-1, the V gene TRBV7-8; 15 bases map to TRBD2. The CDR3 contains 19 residues. V was clipped by 5 bases and J by 4 bases; unmatched bases: 12. CDR1 and CDR2 (germline): SGHVS, FQNEAQ. The complete variable domain, with remaining parts taken from reference TRBV7-8 and TRBJ2-1, reads GAGVSQSPRYKVAKRGQDVALRCDPISGHVSLFWYQQALGQGPEFLTYFQNEAQLDKSGLPSDRFFAERPEGSVSTLKIQRTQQEDSAVYLCASSPSPGTSGGIYNEQFFGPGTRLTVL.